A single sample gave rise to the 19 T cell receptor beta chains below, sequenced in a study of blood T cell repertoires in COVID-19. TCRdb keeps only in-frame clones here, not all; method: immunoSEQ multiplex PCR. The table lists about 410,000 clones, about 89% of them singletons, with around 1.5% in the top ten. The sample taken for sequencing was peripheral blood. All receptors come from a woman in her thirties or forties with COVID-19, enrolled during active disease.

The rearrangement uses TRBV27 and TRBJ1-5; D remains ambiguous. Trimming removed 6 bases from V and 0 bases from J, with 6 bases in between. The CDR3 consists of 13 residues. From germline, CDR1 is MNHEY and CDR2 SMNVEV (reference sequence). CDR3 DNA sequence: TGTGCCAGCAGAGAACATAGCAATCAGCCCCAGCATTTT. Encoded protein: CASREHSNQPQHF.

The V and J genes are TRBV28 and TRBJ2-5; possibly TRBD1 for D (5 bases). Trimming removed 7 bases from V and 3 bases from J, with 18 bases in between. CDR3 size: 15 residues. Germline V gives CDR1 MDHEN, CDR2 SYDVKM. The CDR3 here is CASTLNQGRKETQYF. Here the CDR3 DNA reads TGTGCCAGCACCCTGAACCAGGGCAGGAAAGAGACCCAGTACTTC.

This clone was observed a single time. J is TRBJ1-5 and V is TRBV6-2 or TRBV6-3; no definite D call. V was cut by 1 base and J by 4 bases, with 14 bases left in between. This CDR3 spans 16 amino acids. CDR1 MNHEY and CDR2 SVGEGT come from the germline V gene. This CDR3 reads CASSYLQNRGNQPQHF. CDR3 nucleotides: TGTGCCAGCAGTTACTTACAGAATCGGGGAAATCAGCCCCAGCATTTT.

The chain uses TRBV18 and TRBJ2-7; 7 bases are shared with TRBD1. The CDR3 totals 16 residues. The V gene's germline CDR1 is KGHSH and CDR2 LQKENI. V lost 2 bases and J lost 0; bases outside the gene matches: 7. The CDR3 sequence: CASSPFEQGDSYEQYF. The CDR3 DNA reads TGTGCCAGCTCACCATTCGAGCAGGGGGACTCCTACGAGCAGTACTTC.

The chain joins TRBV12-3 or TRBV12-4 to TRBJ2-3; D unresolved. The V end was cut by 5 bases, the J end by 4 bases, with 10 bases between. The CDR3 is 13 amino acids. The CDR3 here is CASSPSTPDTQYF. The CDR3 region has the DNA TGTGCCAGCAGTCCCTCGACTCCAGATACGCAGTATTTT.

The chain has TRBV18 and TRBJ1-6; D is undetermined. There are 14 residues in the CDR3. The germline V gene encodes CDR1 KGHSH and CDR2 LQKENI. V was pared by 3 bases and J by 6 bases, with 9 bases between. CDR3 sequence reads: CASSPRSLNSPLHF. The CDR3 bases are TGTGCCAGCTCACCTCGGAGCCTTAATTCACCCCTCCACTTT. The variable domain in full, with the rest retrieved from reference TRBV18 and TRBJ1-6, is NAGVMQNPRHLVRRRGQEARLRCSPMKGHSHVYWYRQLPEEGLKFMVYLQKENIIDESGMPKERFSAEFPKEGPSILRIQQVVRGDSAAYFCASSPRSLNSPLHFGNGTRLTVT.

The chain is built from TRBV5-5 and TRBJ2-1; D might be TRBD2 (6 bases). Per germline, CDR1 SGHKS and CDR2 YYEKEE (reference sequence). V was shortened by 6 bases and J by 12 bases, with 25 bases between the two germline ends. The CDR3 contains 15 residues. CDR3 in DNA: TGTGCCAGCAATACCCCGGGACTCCGAGAGAAGACGCAGTTCTTC. This translates into CASNTPGLREKTQFF.

The rearrangement joins TRBV6-4 to TRBJ1-2; D possibly corresponds to TRBD1 (5 bases). The length of the CDR3 is 15 residues. Trimming took 6 bases from V and 2 from J, leaving 16 bases between them. Germline lookup yields CDR1 MRHNA and CDR2 SNTAGT. The CDR3 region has the DNA TGTGCCAGCAGCCCCGGGGGTTCAATAAACTATGGCTACACCTTC. It codes for CASSPGGSINYGYTF.

V is TRBV7-3 and J is TRBJ2-7, with D possibly matching TRBD2 (5 bases). V was shortened by 1 base and J by 2 bases, with 9 bases between the two germline ends. Germline values: CDR1 SGHTA, CDR2 FQGTGA. This CDR3 contains 14 residues. The DNA for the CDR3 is TGTGCCAGCAGCTTAATGAGCGGTGCCTACGAGCAGTACTTC. It codes for CASSLMSGAYEQYF.

The CDR3 sequence: CASSFKRVDTQYF. CDR3 bases: TGTGCCAGCAGTTTTAAGAGGGTAGATACGCAGTATTTT. The J gene is TRBJ2-3, the V gene TRBV27, with D tentatively TRBD2 (5 bases). V was cut by 3 bases and J by 5 bases, with 9 bases left in between. Germline-derived CDR1 and CDR2 are MNHEY and SMNVEV (reference sequence). The length of the CDR3 is 13 residues.

There are a few counts of this clone. The rearrangement uses TRBV4-3 and TRBJ2-7; tentative D call: TRBD2 (5 bases). This CDR3 spans 15 amino acids. The V end was cut by 0 bases, the J end by 2 bases, with 11 bases between. Germline V lookup: CDR1 LGHNA, CDR2 YSLEER. The CDR3 reads CASSQDYHGTYEQYF. The DNA of the CDR3 is TGCGCCAGCAGCCAAGACTACCACGGGACCTACGAGCAGTACTTC.

A few counts support this clone. The chain links TRBV27 to TRBJ1-2; 9 bases line up with TRBD1. The CDR3 has 15 residues. The V gene end was trimmed by 6 bases and the J gene end by 6 bases; junction bases not matched to a gene: 11. CDR1 and CDR2 (germline): MNHEY, SMNVEV (reference sequence). CDR3 residues: CASSQTGQGLHGYTF. The CDR3 DNA is TGTGCCAGCAGCCAAACGGGACAGGGTCTCCATGGCTACACCTTC.

This sequence joins TRBV27 and TRBJ2-3, with TRBD1 identical over 7 bases. The V gene's germline CDR1 is MNHEY and CDR2 SMNVEV (reference sequence). This CDR3 is 14 amino acids long. V dropped 5 bases and J dropped 4; count of bases not matched to a gene: 6. The CDR3 loop is CASSTRQGADTQYF. The CDR3 nucleotides read TGTGCCAGCAGTACAAGACAGGGAGCAGATACGCAGTATTTT.

The rearrangement uses TRBV21-1 and TRBJ1-5; the table calls TRBD1, which could not be checked here. TRBV21-1 is an annotated pseudogene. This CDR3 region has 13 residues. The CDR3 protein is CASSNPTDQPQHF. The CDR3, as DNA: TGTGCCAGCAGCAACCCGACAGATCAGCCCCAGCATTTT.

The chain employs TRBV9 and TRBJ2-7, with 12 bases aligning to TRBD2. CDR3 length: 16 amino acids. CDR1 is SGDLS, CDR2 YYNGEE, per germline. Germline trimming cut 0 bases from V and 1 base from J; bases unmatched to any gene: 2. CDR3 loop: CASSVDLAGGSYEQYF. CDR3 DNA sequence: TGTGCCAGCAGCGTAGATCTAGCGGGGGGGTCCTACGAGCAGTACTTC.

The chain couples TRBV5-1 to TRBJ1-6; D is unclear. Germline values: CDR1 SGHRS, CDR2 YFSETQ. CDR3 size: 16 residues. The ends were cut back, 4 bases at V and 5 bases at J, with 16 bases in the middle. CDR3 nucleotides: TGCGCCAGCAGCAGGGCGGAGGGCTGGGATAATTCACCCCTCCACTTT. Amino acid sequence: CASSRAEGWDNSPLHF.

This clone appeared once. The chain has TRBV14 and TRBJ2-1; TRBD2 matches at 7 bases. Germline CDR1 reads SGHDN; CDR2 reads FVKESK. With 3 bases clipped from V and 0 bases from J, the junction kept 8 bases outside the gene matches. CDR3 length: 17 amino acids. CDR3 in DNA: TGTGCCAGCAGCCAGGGAATTTTAGCGGGCTCCTACAATGAGCAGTTCTTC. This encodes CASSQGILAGSYNEQFF.

The sample holds one count of this clone. The rearrangement uses TRBV5-4 and TRBJ2-1; TRBD1 aligns across 7 bases. Germline assignment: CDR1 SGHNT and CDR2 YYREEE (reference sequence). This CDR3 contains 14 residues. V lost 3 bases to trimming and J lost 9 bases; unmatched junction nucleotides: 9. Here the CDR3 DNA reads TGTGCCAGCAGCTCAGGGACAGAATTATTTGAGCAGTTCTTC. Translated: CASSSGTELFEQFF.

The chain links TRBV28 to TRBJ1-5; 12 bases map to TRBD1. Germline V gene lookup returns CDR1 MDHEN and CDR2 SYDVKM. Trimming cost V 11 bases and J 0 bases; bases outside gene matches: 11. The length of the CDR3 is 17 residues. The CDR3: CASKPGQGAFSNQPQHF. The CDR3 DNA reads TGTGCCTCCAAACCGGGACAGGGGGCTTTTAGCAATCAGCCCCAGCATTTT.